The 19 T cell receptor beta chains below come from one sample, sequenced in a study of shared clonotypes between healthy human individuals. Produced via immunoSEQ multiplex PCR; TCRdb's table is partial and in-frame only. The sample yields approximately 2.3 million clones, more than 80% seen once. The specimen was naive CD4+ T cells from PBMCs. This sample's subset: CD45RA+ positively selected. The receptors were sampled from a man younger than 35 in good health. Some clones in this sample may be carry-over from other donors' samples.

The chain joins TRBV6-5 to TRBJ2-1; either TRBD1 or TRBD2 may fit D (5 bases each). The CDR3 length is 13 residues. Looked up from germline, CDR1 is MNHEY and CDR2 is SVGAGI. V was shortened by 5 bases and J by 12 bases, with 17 bases between the two germline ends. In nucleotides, the CDR3 is TGTGCCAGCAGTCGGCGCATCGGGGCCTTGCAGTTCTTC. This gives the protein CASSRRIGALQFF.

The CDR3 protein is CASSEDRGLSYEQYF. The CDR3 nucleotides are TGCGCCAGCAGCGAGGACAGGGGGCTAAGCTACGAGCAGTACTTC. The V gene is TRBV5-1, the J gene TRBJ2-7; 11 bases align to TRBD1. This CDR3 is 15 amino acids long. The V segment lost 4 bases and the J segment 3 bases; nucleotides outside the gene matches: 6. Germline CDR1 and CDR2: SGHRS and YFSETQ.

The chain recombines TRBV14 with TRBJ2-1, with TRBD1 matching over 8 bases. V shed 4 bases, J shed 1 base, and the junction held 3 bases outside the gene matches. The CDR3 loop spans 15 amino acids. CDR1 is SGHDN, CDR2 FVKESK, per germline. In DNA, the CDR3 is TGTGCCAGCAGCCCAGGGGGCCAATCCTACAATGAGCAGTTCTTC. Protein sequence: CASSPGGQSYNEQFF. Based on the CDR3 plus reference TRBV14 and TRBJ2-1, the full variable domain is EAGVTQFPSHSVIEKGQTVTLRCDPISGHDNLYWYRRVMGKEIKFLLHFVKESKQDESGMPNNRFLAERTGGTYSTLKVQPAELEDSGVYFCASSPGGQSYNEQFFGPGTRLTVL.

To note about this clone: Other DNA sequences from this sample encode an identical CDR3 as well. The rearrangement links TRBV6-1 to TRBJ1-2; no definite D call. This CDR3 comprises 11 residues. V lost 7 bases, J lost 8 bases, and 11 bases lay in between. Germline lookup yields CDR1 MNHNS and CDR2 SASEGT. The CDR3 DNA reads as TGTGCCAGCAATCCAGGCGTAGGCTACACCTTC. Its translation is CASNPGVGYTF.

This clone was found once. J is TRBJ2-1 and V is TRBV28; possibly TRBD2 for D (6 bases). The CDR3 totals 14 residues. Germline-derived CDR1 and CDR2 are MDHEN and SYDVKM. Trimming took 10 bases from V and 4 from J, leaving 17 bases between them. The CDR3 loop is CAIGASGSYNEQFF. CDR3 coding DNA: TGTGCCATAGGGGCCAGCGGGTCGTACAATGAGCAGTTCTTC.

This sequence joins TRBV28 and TRBJ2-5; TRBD2 agrees at 11 bases. Germline values: CDR1 MDHEN, CDR2 SYDVKM. With 6 bases clipped from V and 0 bases from J, the junction kept 9 bases outside the gene matches. This CDR3 is built from 17 residues. CDR3 residues: CASRTGTSGPYQETQYF. The CDR3 DNA reads as TGTGCCAGCAGAACCGGGACTAGCGGACCGTACCAAGAGACCCAGTACTTC.

Regarding this clone: This sample includes further DNA sequences coding for the same CDR3. This chain connects TRBV10-3 to TRBJ1-5, with 7 bases aligning to TRBD1. This CDR3 spans 15 amino acids. Germline CDR1 reads ENHRY; CDR2 reads SYGVKD. V was clipped by 2 bases and J by 1 base; unmatched bases: 2. CDR3 sequence: CAISETDRSNQPQHF. The CDR3 DNA is TGTGCCATCAGTGAGACGGACAGGAGCAATCAGCCCCAGCATTTT.

J is TRBJ1-2 and V is TRBV2, with TRBD1 as a possible D gene (6 bases). Germline V CDR1 and CDR2: SNHLY, FYNNEI. V shed 5 bases and J shed 5 bases, with 12 bases lying between them. The CDR3 has 13 amino acids. The CDR3 sequence: CASSRQVPYGYTF. The CDR3 nucleotides are TGTGCCAGCAGTCGACAGGTTCCGTATGGCTACACCTTC.

The chain links TRBV7-2 to TRBJ2-7; D not certain. Trimming removed 1 base at V and 2 bases at J, with 9 bases between. The CDR3 totals 14 residues. Germline CDR1 is SGHTA and CDR2 is FQGNSA. Here the CDR3 DNA reads TGTGCCAGCAGCTTAGAGGTAGAGCCCTACGAGCAGTACTTC. Translating it yields CASSLEVEPYEQYF.

The chain has TRBV4-3 and TRBJ2-6, with D maybe TRBD1 (6 bases). CDR1 LGHNA and CDR2 YSLEER come from the germline V gene. V lost 0 bases to trimming and J lost 1 base, with 10 bases between them. The CDR3 has 17 amino acids. CDR3 bases: TGCGCCAGCAGCCAAGATCAGGGGTCTTCTGGGGCCAACGTCCTGACTTTC. This codes for CASSQDQGSSGANVLTF.

The genes are TRBV10-1 and TRBJ2-7; the match to TRBD2 covers 8 bases. This CDR3 has 16 residues. V gave up 4 bases and J gave up 2 bases; unmatched junction bases: 10. Looked up from germline, CDR1 is WNHNN and CDR2 is SYGVQD (reference sequence). CDR3 sequence reads: CASSGLAGGGTYEQYF. The CDR3 DNA follows: TGCGCCAGCAGTGGGCTCGCGGGAGGTGGAACCTACGAGCAGTACTTC.

The count of this clone is one. The J gene is TRBJ2-2, the V gene TRBV6-6; 8 nucleotides agree with TRBD2. V shed 6 bases, J shed 8 bases, and the junction held 11 bases outside the gene matches. Germline V gene data show CDR1 as MNHNY and CDR2 as SVGAGI (reference sequence). The CDR3 consists of 15 residues. The CDR3 spells CASSSGTRGTGELFF. CDR3 DNA sequence: TGTGCCAGCAGCTCCGGGACTAGGGGGACGGGGGAGCTGTTTTTT.

This clone was seen only once. The rearrangement uses TRBV4-2 and TRBJ2-3; no definite D call. Trimming stripped 0 bases from V and 10 bases from J, with 14 bases between. The CDR3 totals 14 residues. The germline V gene encodes CDR1 LGHNA and CDR2 YNFKEQ. The CDR3 protein is CASSQELRLAAQYF. In nucleotides, the CDR3 is TGTGCCAGCAGCCAAGAATTGAGACTGGCTGCGCAGTATTTT.

Of note for this clone: This sample includes further DNA sequences coding for the same CDR3. The chain is built from TRBV28 and TRBJ2-4, with D tentatively TRBD2 (5 bases). The germline V gene encodes CDR1 MDHEN and CDR2 SYDVKM. V shed 2 bases and J shed 0 bases, with 8 bases lying between them. CDR3 length equals 15 residues. CDR3 DNA sequence: TGTGCCAGCAGTTTAGGCGGGTTAGCCAAAAACATTCAGTACTTC. It specifies CASSLGGLAKNIQYF.

J is TRBJ1-1 and V is TRBV18; D remains unclear. V was pared by 0 bases and J by 5 bases, with 13 bases between. The CDR3 loop spans 15 amino acids. Germline lookup yields CDR1 KGHSH and CDR2 LQKENI. The CDR3 here is CASSPPRERGTEAFF. Here the CDR3 DNA reads TGTGCCAGCTCACCACCGAGGGAAAGAGGGACTGAAGCTTTCTTT.

Here the CDR3 reads CASNREGNYGYTF. CDR3 nucleotide sequence: TGTGCCAGCAACCGGGAAGGGAACTATGGCTACACCTTC. This chain joins TRBV2 and TRBJ1-2; D is uncertain. The V gene lost 7 bases and the J gene lost 2 bases, with 11 bases spanning the gap. The germline CDR1 and CDR2 sequences are SNHLY and FYNNEI. CDR3 size: 13 residues.

This chain links TRBV13 with TRBJ2-7; 14 bases map to TRBD2. The V and J ends lost 5 bases and 5 bases, in that order; junction bases with no gene match: 8. The CDR3 length is 16 residues. Per the germline V gene, CDR1 is PRHDT and CDR2 is FYEKMQ (reference sequence). In nucleotides, the CDR3 is TGTGCCAGCAGCCCCGGACGGGGACTAGCGGGAGACGAGCAGTACTTC. Protein sequence: CASSPGRGLAGDEQYF.

The chain combines TRBV5-4 with TRBJ2-4; the match to TRBD2 covers 7 bases. The trim removed 1 base at V and 8 bases at J, leaving 9 bases unmatched. The CDR3 spans 15 residues. Germline V gene data show CDR1 as SGHNT and CDR2 as YYREEE (reference sequence). The CDR3, as DNA: TGTGCCAGCAGCTTGCGGAGCGGGATAGAAGACATTCAGTACTTC. It yields the protein CASSLRSGIEDIQYF.

The chain links TRBV29-1 to TRBJ1-3, with 7 bases lining up with TRBD1. CDR1 is SQVTM and CDR2 is ANQGSEA in the germline V gene. This CDR3 has 12 residues. Unmatched junction bases numbered 7, after V lost 4 bases and J lost 10 bases. CDR3 amino acids: CSVVAGGGTIYF. The CDR3 nucleotides read TGCAGCGTTGTGGCAGGGGGAGGTACCATATATTTT.